This T cell receptor (beta chain) was captured by sequencing in a study of blood T cell repertoires in COVID-19. Turning to the study itself: Samples representing acute and convalescent COVID-19 were sourced from the United States, Italy and Spain.

As handled by the study authors: Scientists estimated how many nucleated cells there were by amplifying reference gene primers. Generated by immunoSEQ multiplex PCR, the TCRdb table keeps only in-frame clones and is missing some. The V and J calls and clone size are taken from that table; D and trimming were inferred from the DNA. The sample lists roughly 700,000 clones; approximately 90% were seen once. The germline gives CDR1 SGHVS, CDR2 FNYEAQ. With V trimmed by 2 bases and J by 4 bases, 5 bases remained unmatched. The CDR3 runs to 16 residues. Material for sequencing was peripheral blood. This TCR was recovered from a woman younger than 30 with acute or convalescent COVID-19. The gene calls are TRBV7-6 and TRBJ2-5, with TRBD2 matching 12 bases. The CDR3 region is CASSLSSGGAGETQYF. CDR3 coding DNA: TGTGCCAGCAGCTTATCTAGCGGGGGGGCCGGAGAGACCCAGTACTTC.